The rows below give T cell receptor beta chains drawn from one sample of a study of blood T cell repertoires in COVID-19. Repertoires were generated with immunoSEQ multiplex PCR, while TCRdb's copy carries only in-frame clones and drops some. Here the sample spans about 95,000 clones, roughly nine tenths being singletons. Sequencing was carried out using peripheral blood. The origin of the receptors is a woman in her 70s with acute or convalescent COVID-19. Each CDR3 is given with its conserved first and last residue. Each record gives: J gene, D gene, V gene, clone size, CDR3 protein, CDR3 DNA. A D gene is named only where the DNA matches it firmly. Clone size is given for some rows only: seen once, a few or many times, or a class if the clone is expanded.

>TRBJ1-2|TRBD1|TRBV27|-
CASRPTTGGAHNYGYTF
TGTGCCAGCAGACCGACGACAGGGGGGGCTCATAACTATGGCTACACCTTC
>TRBJ1-1|-|TRBV28|-
CASSFSAGGGANTEAFF
TGTGCCAGCAGTTTTTCGGCAGGTGGGGGGGCGAACACTGAAGCTTTCTTT
>TRBJ1-3|TRBD1|TRBV19|few
CASSITGGPGNTIYF
TGTGCCAGTAGTATCACAGGGGGTCCTGGAAACACCATATATTTT
>TRBJ1-4|-|TRBV5-6|-
CASSQKDGLRYEKLFF
TGTGCCAGCAGCCAAAAGGACGGACTGCGGTATGAAAAACTGTTTTTT
>TRBJ2-1|-|TRBV15|-
CATSRGGGGTGEQFF
TGTGCCACCAGCAGGGGTGGGGGGGGCACAGGGGAGCAGTTCTTC
>TRBJ2-2|-|TRBV4-2|-
CASSQDPTGITGELFF
TGTGCCAGCAGCCAAGATCCCACAGGGATCACCGGGGAGCTGTTTTTT
>TRBJ2-1|TRBD1|TRBV28|-
CASSSTGGIYNEQFF
TGTGCCAGCAGTTCAACAGGGGGGATCTACAATGAGCAGTTCTTC
>TRBJ2-3|-|TRBV18|-
CASSPQGPSTDTQYF
TGTGCCAGCTCACCGCAGGGCCCTAGCACAGATACGCAGTATTTT
>TRBJ2-1|TRBD2|TRBV5-1|-
CASSLGLAGGLNEQFF
TGCGCCAGCAGCTTGGGGCTAGCGGGAGGGCTCAATGAGCAGTTCTTC
>TRBJ2-7|TRBD1|TRBV5-5|-
CASSIGDRVDEQYF
TGTGCCAGCAGCATCGGGGACAGGGTGGACGAGCAGTACTTC
>TRBJ1-5|-|TRBV19|-
CASRAGQNQPQHF
TGTGCCAGTAGAGCAGGACAGAATCAGCCCCAGCATTTT
>TRBJ1-2|-|TRBV28|-
CASTLRYGGYTF
TGTGCCAGCACCCTGCGGTATGGCGGCTACACCTTC
>TRBJ1-1|-|TRBV19|-
CASSSRTQGMNTEAFF
TGTGCCAGTAGTTCCAGAACTCAGGGGATGAACACTGAAGCTTTCTTT
>TRBJ2-3|-|TRBV11-2|-
CASSYLRTGTSSDTQYF
TGTGCCAGCAGCTACCTTAGGACCGGGACTTCCAGTGATACGCAGTATTTT
>TRBJ2-3|TRBD1|TRBV6-5|-
CASSRDRVPDTQYF
TGTGCCAGCAGCCGGGACAGGGTTCCAGATACGCAGTATTTT
>TRBJ1-1|-|TRBV10-3|-
CAISDQGESFF
TGTGCCATCAGTGATCAGGGCGAGTCTTTCTTT